This TCR beta chain derives from a study of regulatory T cells in long-lasting Graves disease. This clonotype has ten or more counts. Its antigen is not identified. This sample's time point: newly diagnosed GD, antithyroid drugs for less than 3 months. PBMC-derived RNA was used for the TCR library. Tubes containing EDTA received nine milliliters of drawn peripheral blood. Germline values: CDR1 SGHVS, CDR2 FQNEAQ. This CDR3 region has 14 residues. The V end was cut by 3 bases, the J end by 3 bases, with 12 bases between. Study-wide findings and caveats: It is possible that accuracy was reduced by the small size of the sample.

Construction of the TCR beta libraries employed iRepertoire HTBI primers in conjunction with Arm-PCR of CDR3 regions. TCRdb ran MiXCR on the multiplex PCR reads and lists one entry per CDR3 protein. The table records fewer than 650,000 distinct CDR3 sequences, roughly 15% of them present only once. The sample also formed part of further work on T cells in Graves' hyperthyroidism and ophthalmopathy. This second study says: Thyroid ultrasound, orbital computed tomography, clinical symptoms, and serum thyroxine and TRAb underpinned diagnoses. TCR CDR3 underwent first-round RT-PCR with the HTBI primer set.

The starting material was peripheral blood mononuclear cells (PBMCs), obtained at new diagnosis, from a patient treated with antithyroid drugs. This sequence was found in a man aged 18 to 29 with Graves disease. The chain carries TRBV7-8 and TRBJ2-7; D not resolved. CDR3 region: CASSFFDLYYEQYF. In nucleotides, the CDR3 is TGTGCCAGCAGCTTCTTCGACCTCTACTACGAGCAGTACTTC.